A selection of T cell receptor beta chains follows, all from one sample in a study of Ad26.COV2.S vaccination and SARS-CoV-2 variants. Profiled with immunoSEQ multiplex PCR; TCRdb holds only in-frame clones, not every one. The sample consists of 400,000 to 450,000 clones, around 91% of them appearing once. Sequencing was performed on peripheral blood, taken in a trial of Ad26.COV2.S vaccine versus placebo. Receptors were obtained from a person between 18 and 65 years old who received the Ad26.COV2.S COVID-19 vaccine or a placebo. CDR3s include the opening cysteine and the closing phenylalanine or tryptophan. Fields, in order: D gene, J gene, CDR3 length, V gene, clone size, CDR3 DNA, CDR3 protein. The D gene is left open where the match is weak. Expanded clones get a size class; other rows say once, few or many, or leave the size out.

. TRBJ2-1 17 TRBV5-4 . TGTGCCAGCAGCCTAGGGACAAACCCGAGCTCCTACAATGAGCAGTTCTTC CASSLGTNPSSYNEQFF
. TRBJ1-5 15 TRBV5-1 . TGCGCCAGCAGCTTGGCTGGGATGAACAGTCAGCCCCAGCATTTT CASSLAGMNSQPQHF
TRBD2 TRBJ2-1 16 TRBV9 . TGTGCCAGCAGCCCCCGCGGGACTAGCAAATACAATGAGCAGTTCTTC CASSPRGTSKYNEQFF
TRBD2 TRBJ2-1 14 TRBV4-1 . TGCGCCAGCAGCCAAGATCTCGGACTAGCGGAGCAGTTCTTC CASSQDLGLAEQFF
. TRBJ2-6 17 TRBV27 . TGTGCCAGCAGTTTATGGACAGCCGAATCTGGGGCCAACGTCCTGACTTTC CASSLWTAESGANVLTF
TRBD2 TRBJ2-7 18 TRBV24-1 . TGTGCCACCAGTGACCCGACCGGTGATAGCGGGAATCTTGACGAGCAGTACTTC CATSDPTGDSGNLDEQYF
. TRBJ2-1 12 TRBV29-1 . TGCAGCGTTTTAATCCAGTACAATGAGCAGTTCTTC CSVLIQYNEQFF
. TRBJ2-7 17 TRBV28 once TGTGCCAGCAGGGGGGGTTACACAGGGTTTACCGTTTACGAGCAGTACTTC CASRGGYTGFTVYEQYF
TRBD1 TRBJ2-3 17 TRBV4-2 . TGTGCCAGCAGCCAAGGGGTCGTTAGGACAGGGGCAGATACGCAGTATTTT CASSQGVVRTGADTQYF
TRBD1 TRBJ2-1 16 TRBV24-1 . TGTGCCACCAGTGACAAGGACAGGGGAGTGTACAATGAGCAGTTCTTC CATSDKDRGVYNEQFF
TRBD2 TRBJ2-1 14 TRBV24-1 . TGTGCCACCAGCCCCAGCGGGACCTACAATGAGCAGTTCTTC CATSPSGTYNEQFF
TRBD1 TRBJ2-1 15 TRBV28 . TGTGCCAGCACCTCCCGGGGGGACAGGGTGGTTTCGCAGTTCTTC CASTSRGDRVVSQFF
. TRBJ2-7 11 TRBV4-2 . TGTGCCAGCAGCCGGGACTACGAGCAGTACTTC CASSRDYEQYF
. TRBJ1-5 14 TRBV19 few TGTGCCAGTAGTCCCCCGGGAGGGGTTCAGCCCCAGCATTTT CASSPPGGVQPQHF
TRBD1 TRBJ2-7 13 TRBV9 . TGTGCCAGCAGTCCGGGACAGACCTACGAGCAGTACTTC CASSPGQTYEQYF
. TRBJ1-4 14 TRBV28 . TGTGCCAGCAGTTTGGACAGTTTTAATGAAAAACTGTTTTTT CASSLDSFNEKLFF
. TRBJ2-7 11 TRBV6-2/TRBV6-3 . TGTGCCAGCAGTTACGGGACTGAGCAGTACTTC CASSYGTEQYF
. TRBJ2-3 16 TRBV7-9 . TGTGCCAGCAGCTTACCACCCGGGAGAGGCACAGATACGCAGTATTTT CASSLPPGRGTDTQYF
. TRBJ1-2 18 TRBV12-5 . TGTGCTAGTGGTTTTTTCACCGGGCTCACTATTAGCGGCTATGGCTACACCTTC CASGFFTGLTISGYGYTF
. TRBJ1-2 15 TRBV10-3 . TGTGCCATCAGCGAACCCAATACGGGGGACGGTAACTACACCTTC CAISEPNTGDGNYTF